The 4 T cell receptor beta chains below all came from one sample that was sequenced in a study of beta chain features in type 1 diabetes. Study-wide results and limits: Across all four CD4+ subsets, people with type 1 diabetes showed modestly shorter TCRB CDR3s.

Their target antigens are unknown. Since all of the isolated RNA was reverse transcribed, expressed TCRB transcripts were what got sequenced. TCRdb's table, derived via immunoSEQ multiplex PCR, lists solely in-frame clones and lacks some. Seen here are 150,000 to 170,000 clones, 10% observed once, and the top ten hold 0.45% to 0.5%. The sequenced material came from central memory CD4+ T cells from blood. The receptors shown here come from a man under 40 with type 1 diabetes.

V is TRBV5-1 and J is TRBJ1-2; no clear D. V shed 4 bases and J shed 0 bases, with 10 bases lying between them. The CDR3 spans 14 residues. Per the germline V gene, CDR1 is SGHRS and CDR2 is YFSETQ. DNA of the CDR3: TGCGCCAGCAGCGTTGACAACACTAACTATGGCTACACCTTC. This encodes CASSVDNTNYGYTF.

A few counts support this clone. CDR3 DNA: TGTGCCAGCAGTTCCCAGGGGGCATCACAAGAGACCCAGTACTTC. Translation: CASSSQGASQETQYF. The chain employs TRBV6-5 and TRBJ2-5, with TRBD1 identical over 8 bases. V shed 4 bases, J shed 2 bases, and the junction held 6 bases outside the gene matches. The germline V gene has CDR1 MNHEY and CDR2 SVGAGI. The CDR3 loop spans 15 amino acids.

The chain carries TRBV9 and TRBJ2-5; D uncertain. V dropped 4 bases and J dropped 1 base, with 5 bases sitting between them. CDR3 length: 12 residues. Germline V gene lookup returns CDR1 SGDLS and CDR2 YYNGEE. The CDR3 sequence is CASSPRQETQYF. CDR3 DNA sequence: TGTGCCAGCAGCCCCCGCCAAGAGACCCAGTACTTC.

A few counts support this clone. The chain joins TRBV2 to TRBJ2-3; D gene uncertain. This CDR3 is built from 11 residues. CDR1 and CDR2 (germline): SNHLY, FYNNEI. The ends were cut back, 8 bases at V and 2 bases at J, with 5 bases in the middle. The CDR3 nucleotides are TGTGCCAGCTCCGTCACAGATACGCAGTATTTT. Translating gives CASSVTDTQYF.